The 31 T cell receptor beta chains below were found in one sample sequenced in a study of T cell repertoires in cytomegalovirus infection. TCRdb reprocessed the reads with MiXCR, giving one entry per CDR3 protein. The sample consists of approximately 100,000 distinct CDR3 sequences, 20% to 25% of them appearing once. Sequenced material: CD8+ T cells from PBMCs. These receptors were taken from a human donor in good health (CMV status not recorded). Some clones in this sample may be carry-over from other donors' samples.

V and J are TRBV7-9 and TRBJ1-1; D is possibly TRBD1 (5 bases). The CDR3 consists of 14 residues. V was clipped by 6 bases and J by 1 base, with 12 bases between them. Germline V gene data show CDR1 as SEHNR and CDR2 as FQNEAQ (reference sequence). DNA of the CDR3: TGTGCCAGCAGTTCAACTACAGGGAACACTGAAGCTTTCTTT. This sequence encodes CASSSTTGNTEAFF.

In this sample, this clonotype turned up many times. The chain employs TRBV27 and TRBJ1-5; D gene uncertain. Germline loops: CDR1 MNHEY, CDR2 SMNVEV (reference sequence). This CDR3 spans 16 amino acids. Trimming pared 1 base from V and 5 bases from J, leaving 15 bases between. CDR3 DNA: TGTGCCAGCAGTTTATTTGGCAGACCCCTCGATCAGCCCCAGCATTTT. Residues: CASSLFGRPLDQPQHF.

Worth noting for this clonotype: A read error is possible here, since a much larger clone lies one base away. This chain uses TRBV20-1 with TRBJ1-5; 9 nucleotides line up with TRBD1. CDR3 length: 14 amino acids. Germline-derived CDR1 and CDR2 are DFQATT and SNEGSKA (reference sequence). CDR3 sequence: CGAPDRGLNQPQHF. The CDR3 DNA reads TGCGGTGCTCCCGACAGGGGGTTGAATCAGCCCCAGCATTTT.

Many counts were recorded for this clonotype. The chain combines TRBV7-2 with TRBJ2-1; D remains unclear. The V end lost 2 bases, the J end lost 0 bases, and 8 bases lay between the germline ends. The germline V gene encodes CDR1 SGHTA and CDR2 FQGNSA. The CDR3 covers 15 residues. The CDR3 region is CASSLQGISYNEQFF. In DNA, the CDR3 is TGTGCCAGCAGCTTACAAGGCATCTCCTACAATGAGCAGTTCTTC. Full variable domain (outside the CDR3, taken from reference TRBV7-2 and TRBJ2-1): GAGVSQSPSNKVTEKGKDVELRCDPISGHTALYWYRQSLGQGLEFLIYFQGNSAPDKSGLPSDRFSAERTGGSVSTLTIQRTQQEDSAVYLCASSLQGISYNEQFFGPGTRLTVL.

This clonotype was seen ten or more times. The CDR3 sequence is CSARDPAGQGGGYQETQYF. CDR3 DNA sequence: TGCAGTGCTAGAGATCCGGCAGGACAGGGCGGAGGGTACCAAGAGACCCAGTACTTC. J is TRBJ2-5 and V is TRBV20-1; 8 bases fit TRBD1. CDR1 DFQATT and CDR2 SNEGSKA come from the germline V gene (reference sequence). V lost 0 bases and J lost 0; bases outside the gene matches: 15. This CDR3 contains 19 residues.

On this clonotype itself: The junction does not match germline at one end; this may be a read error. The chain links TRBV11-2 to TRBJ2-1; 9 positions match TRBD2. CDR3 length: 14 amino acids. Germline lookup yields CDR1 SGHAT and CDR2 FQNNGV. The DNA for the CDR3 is TGTGCCAGCAGATTAGCGGGAGAGGGCAATGAGCAGTTCTTC. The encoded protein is CASRLAGEGNEQFF.

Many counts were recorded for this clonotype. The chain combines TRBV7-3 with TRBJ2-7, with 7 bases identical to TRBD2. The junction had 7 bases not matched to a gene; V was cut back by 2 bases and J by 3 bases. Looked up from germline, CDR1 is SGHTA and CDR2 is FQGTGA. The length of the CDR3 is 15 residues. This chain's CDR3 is CASSLEGAGNYEQYF. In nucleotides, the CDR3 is TGTGCCAGCAGCTTAGAGGGAGCGGGGAACTACGAGCAGTACTTC.

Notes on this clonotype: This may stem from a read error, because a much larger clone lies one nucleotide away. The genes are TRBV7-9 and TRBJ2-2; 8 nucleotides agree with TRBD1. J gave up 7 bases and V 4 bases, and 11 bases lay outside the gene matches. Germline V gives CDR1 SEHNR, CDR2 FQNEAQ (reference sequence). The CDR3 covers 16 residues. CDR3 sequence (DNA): TGTGCCAGCAGCTCCAGGGGGCAGCGGTATGGCGGGGAGCTGTTTTTT. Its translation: CASSSRGQRYGGELFF.

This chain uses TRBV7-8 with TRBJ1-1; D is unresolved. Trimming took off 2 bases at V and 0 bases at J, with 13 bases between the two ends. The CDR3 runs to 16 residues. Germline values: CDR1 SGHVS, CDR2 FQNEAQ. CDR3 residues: CASSLSPGFMNTEAFF. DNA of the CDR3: TGTGCCAGCAGCTTATCGCCGGGCTTTATGAACACTGAAGCTTTCTTT. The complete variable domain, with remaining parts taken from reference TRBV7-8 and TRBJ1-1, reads GAGVSQSPRYKVAKRGQDVALRCDPISGHVSLFWYQQALGQGPEFLTYFQNEAQLDKSGLPSDRFFAERPEGSVSTLKIQRTQQEDSAVYLCASSLSPGFMNTEAFFGQGTRLTVV.

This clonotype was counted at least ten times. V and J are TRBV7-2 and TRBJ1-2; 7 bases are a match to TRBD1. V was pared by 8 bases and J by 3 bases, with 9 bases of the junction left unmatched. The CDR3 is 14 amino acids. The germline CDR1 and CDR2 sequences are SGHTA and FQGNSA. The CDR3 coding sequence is TGTGCCAGCGGATTAGAGACAGGGCACTATGGCTACACCTTC. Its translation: CASGLETGHYGYTF.

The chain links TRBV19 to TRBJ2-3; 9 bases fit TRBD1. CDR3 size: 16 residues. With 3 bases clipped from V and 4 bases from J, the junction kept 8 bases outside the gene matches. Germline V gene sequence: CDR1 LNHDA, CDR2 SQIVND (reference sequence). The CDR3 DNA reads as TGTGCCAGTAGTATCGGAGGACAGGGGAATGCAGATACGCAGTATTTT. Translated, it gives CASSIGGQGNADTQYF.

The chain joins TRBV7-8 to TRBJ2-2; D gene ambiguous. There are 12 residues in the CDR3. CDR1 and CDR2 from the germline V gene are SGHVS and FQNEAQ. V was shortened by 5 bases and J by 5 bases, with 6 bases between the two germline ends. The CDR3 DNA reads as TGTGCCAGCAGCACCGGTACCGGGGAGCTGTTTTTT. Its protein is CASSTGTGELFF.

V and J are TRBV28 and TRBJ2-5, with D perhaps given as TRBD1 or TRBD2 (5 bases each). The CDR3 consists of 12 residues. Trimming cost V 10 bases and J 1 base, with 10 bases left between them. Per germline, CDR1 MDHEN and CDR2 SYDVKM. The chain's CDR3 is CAILGAQETQYF. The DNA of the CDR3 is TGTGCCATCCTCGGGGCCCAAGAGACCCAGTACTTC.

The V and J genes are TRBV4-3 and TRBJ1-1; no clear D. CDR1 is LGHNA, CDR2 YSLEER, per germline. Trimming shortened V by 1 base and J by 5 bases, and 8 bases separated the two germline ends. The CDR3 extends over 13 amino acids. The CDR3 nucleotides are TGCGCCAGCAGCCAAGCCCTCCTGACTGAAGCTTTCTTT. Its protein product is CASSQALLTEAFF.

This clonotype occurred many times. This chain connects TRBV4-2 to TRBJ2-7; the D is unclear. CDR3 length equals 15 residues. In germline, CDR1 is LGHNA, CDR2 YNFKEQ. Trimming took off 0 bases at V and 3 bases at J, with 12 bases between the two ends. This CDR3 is CASSQDRSASYEQYF. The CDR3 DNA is TGTGCCAGCAGCCAAGACAGGTCCGCGAGCTACGAGCAGTACTTC.

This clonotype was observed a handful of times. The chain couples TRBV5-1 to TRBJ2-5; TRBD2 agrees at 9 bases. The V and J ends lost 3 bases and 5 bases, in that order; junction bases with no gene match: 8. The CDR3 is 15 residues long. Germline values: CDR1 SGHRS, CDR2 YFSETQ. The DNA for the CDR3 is TGCGCCAGCAGCTCAACAACTACTAGCGGGGAGACCCAGTACTTC. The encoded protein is CASSSTTTSGETQYF.

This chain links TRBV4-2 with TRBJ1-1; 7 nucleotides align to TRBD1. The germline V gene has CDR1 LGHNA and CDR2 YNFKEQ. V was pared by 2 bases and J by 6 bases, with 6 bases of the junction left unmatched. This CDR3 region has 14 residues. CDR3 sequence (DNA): TGTGCCAGCAGCCAATGGACAGGCCAGGCTGAAGCTTTCTTT. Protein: CASSQWTGQAEAFF.

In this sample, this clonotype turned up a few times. The CDR3, as DNA: TGTGCCAGCACCCGAGGACAGGCCAATGAGCAGTTCTTC. Protein sequence: CASTRGQANEQFF. The chain has TRBV12-3 or TRBV12-4 and TRBJ2-1, with 7 bases matching TRBD1. The CDR3 is 13 amino acids. The junction had 6 bases not matched to a gene; V was cut back by 7 bases and J by 6 bases.

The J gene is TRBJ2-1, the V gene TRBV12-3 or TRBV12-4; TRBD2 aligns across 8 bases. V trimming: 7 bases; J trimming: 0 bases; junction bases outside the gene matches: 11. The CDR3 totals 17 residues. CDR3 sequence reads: CASTNQAGVFSYNEQFF. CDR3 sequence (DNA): TGTGCCAGCACCAACCAAGCGGGGGTCTTCTCCTACAATGAGCAGTTCTTC.

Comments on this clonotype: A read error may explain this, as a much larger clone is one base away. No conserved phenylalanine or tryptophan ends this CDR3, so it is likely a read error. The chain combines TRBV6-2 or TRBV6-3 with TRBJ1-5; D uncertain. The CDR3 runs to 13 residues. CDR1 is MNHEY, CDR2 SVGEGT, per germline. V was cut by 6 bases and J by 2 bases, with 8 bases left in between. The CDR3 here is CASSPERNQPQHS. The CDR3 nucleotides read TGTGCCAGCAGCCCCGAGCGCAATCAGCCCCAGCATTCT.

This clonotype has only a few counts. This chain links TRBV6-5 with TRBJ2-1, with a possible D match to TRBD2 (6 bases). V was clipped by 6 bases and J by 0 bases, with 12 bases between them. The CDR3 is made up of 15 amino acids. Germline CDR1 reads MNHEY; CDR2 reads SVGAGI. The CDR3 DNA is TGTGCCAGCAGGCTGGGACTGAGCTCCTACAATGAGCAGTTCTTC. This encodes CASRLGLSSYNEQFF.

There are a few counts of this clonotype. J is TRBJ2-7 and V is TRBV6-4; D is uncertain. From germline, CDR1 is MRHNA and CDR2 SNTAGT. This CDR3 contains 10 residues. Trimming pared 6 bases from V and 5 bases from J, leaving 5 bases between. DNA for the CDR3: TGTGCCAGCAGAAGGCACGAGCAGTACTTC. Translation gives CASRRHEQYF.

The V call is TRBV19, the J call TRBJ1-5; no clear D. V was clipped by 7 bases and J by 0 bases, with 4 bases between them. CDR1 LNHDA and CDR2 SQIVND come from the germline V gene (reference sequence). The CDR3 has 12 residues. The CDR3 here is CASNDSNQPQHF. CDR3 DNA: TGTGCCAGTAACGATAGCAATCAGCCCCAGCATTTT.

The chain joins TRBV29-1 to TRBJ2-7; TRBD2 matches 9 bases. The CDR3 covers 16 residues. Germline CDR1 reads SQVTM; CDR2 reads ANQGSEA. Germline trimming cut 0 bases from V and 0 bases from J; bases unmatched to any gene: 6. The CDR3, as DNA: TGCAGCGTTGAAGATCCCTCTAGCGGGGCCTCCTACGAGCAGTACTTC. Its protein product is CSVEDPSSGASYEQYF.

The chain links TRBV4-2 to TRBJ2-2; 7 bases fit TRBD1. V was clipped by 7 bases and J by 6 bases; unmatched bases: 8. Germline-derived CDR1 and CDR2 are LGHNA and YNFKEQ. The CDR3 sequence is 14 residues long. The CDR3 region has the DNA TGTGCCAGCAAAGACAGGGTCAACGCCGGGGAGCTGTTTTTT. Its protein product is CASKDRVNAGELFF.

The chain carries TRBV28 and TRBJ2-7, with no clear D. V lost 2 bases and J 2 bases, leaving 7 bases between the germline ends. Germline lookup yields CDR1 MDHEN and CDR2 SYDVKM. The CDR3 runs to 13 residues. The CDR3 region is CASSLGNTYEQYF. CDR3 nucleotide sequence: TGTGCCAGCAGTTTAGGGAACACCTACGAGCAGTACTTC.

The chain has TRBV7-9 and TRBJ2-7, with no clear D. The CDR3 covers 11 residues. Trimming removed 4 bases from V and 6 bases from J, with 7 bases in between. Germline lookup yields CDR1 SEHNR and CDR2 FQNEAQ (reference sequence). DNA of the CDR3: TGTGCCAGCAGCTCCAATTCCGAGCAGTACTTC. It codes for CASSSNSEQYF.

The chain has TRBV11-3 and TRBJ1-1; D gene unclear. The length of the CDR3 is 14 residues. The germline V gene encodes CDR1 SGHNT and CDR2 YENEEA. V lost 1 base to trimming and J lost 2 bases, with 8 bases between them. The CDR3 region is CASSLARTNTEAFF. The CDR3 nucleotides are TGTGCCAGCAGCTTAGCCAGGACTAACACTGAAGCTTTCTTT.

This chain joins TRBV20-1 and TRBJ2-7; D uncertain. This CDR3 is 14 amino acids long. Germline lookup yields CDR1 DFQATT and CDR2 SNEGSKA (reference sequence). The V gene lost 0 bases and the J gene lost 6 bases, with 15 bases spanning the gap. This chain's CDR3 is CSARDIRDSFEQYF. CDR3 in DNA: TGCAGTGCTAGAGATATAAGGGATTCTTTCGAGCAGTACTTC.

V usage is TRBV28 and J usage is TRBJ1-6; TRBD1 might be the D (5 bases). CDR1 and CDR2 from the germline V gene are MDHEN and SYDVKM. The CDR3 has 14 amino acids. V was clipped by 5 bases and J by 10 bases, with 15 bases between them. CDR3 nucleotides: TGTGCCAGCAGTCCGTCCTTCGGGGCATCACCCCTCCACTTT. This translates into CASSPSFGASPLHF.

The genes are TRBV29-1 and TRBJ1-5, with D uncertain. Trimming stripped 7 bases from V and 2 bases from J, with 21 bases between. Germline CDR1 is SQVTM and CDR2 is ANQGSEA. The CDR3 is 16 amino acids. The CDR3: CSEAALGWGGNQPQHF. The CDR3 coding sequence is TGCAGCGAGGCGGCGTTGGGTTGGGGAGGCAATCAGCCCCAGCATTTT.